The clone carrying this T cell receptor (delta chain) was detected only once. CDR1 is TSWWSYY and CDR2 is QGS in the germline V gene. V shed 4 bases and J 1 base; nucleotides not matched to a gene: 28. This CDR3 comprises 24 residues. This sample is drawn from a study of gamma-delta chains in newborns, infants, children. Background on the study: Polyclonal expansion of innate γδ T cells after birth follows microbial exposure.

TCRdb re-called the reads through CATT. Among 2,500 to 3,000 delta-chain clones listed, around 42% were seen once. The sequence came from a child who received the measles vaccine. This specimen was blood, taken at baseline. The chain joins TRDV1 to TRDJ2, with 9 bases matching TRDD3. Here the CDR3 DNA reads TGTGCTCTTGGGGCCCCCTTCCTTCCAGGTACTGGGGGACGTCGCCCTTTTTTGACAGCACAACTCTTCTTT. The encoded protein is CALGAPFLPGTGGRRPFLTAQLFF.